The rows below give T cell receptor beta chains drawn from one sample of a study of Ad26.COV2.S vaccination and SARS-CoV-2 variants. Sequenced by immunoSEQ multiplex PCR; TCRdb stores in-frame clones only, minus some. The sample contains 450,000 to 550,000 clones, about 88% of which appear only once. The sequences come from peripheral blood, collected in a trial of Ad26.COV2.S vaccine versus placebo. These receptors all come from a person between 18 and 60 years old who received the Ad26.COV2.S COVID-19 vaccine or a placebo. CDR3s include the opening cysteine and the closing phenylalanine or tryptophan. A D gene is named only where the DNA matches it firmly. Clone size, where shown, is once, few, many, or a class for clones that have expanded.

j_call d_call v_call clone_size cdr3_aa cdr3_nt
TRBJ2-1 - TRBV7-9 - CASSLGASSGYNEQFF TGTGCCAGCAGCTTAGGGGCTAGTAGCGGATACAATGAGCAGTTCTTC
TRBJ1-4 TRBD1 TRBV5-1 - CASSLQGASNEKLFF TGCGCCAGCAGCTTGCAGGGGGCCTCAAATGAAAAACTGTTTTTT
TRBJ1-2 - TRBV5-1 - CASSKNTGLRDDYGYTF TGCGCCAGCAGCAAAAATACCGGGTTGCGGGACGACTATGGCTACACCTTC
TRBJ1-2 - TRBV9 few CASSGTKANYGYTF TGTGCCAGCAGCGGGACAAAAGCTAACTATGGCTACACCTTC
TRBJ2-1 - TRBV2 - CASSDRSYNEQFF TGTGCCAGCAGCGACAGGTCCTACAATGAGCAGTTCTTC
TRBJ2-2 - TRBV10-2 few CASSSRDTNTGELFF TGCGCCAGCAGTAGCCGGGACACCAACACCGGGGAGCTGTTTTTT
TRBJ2-7 - TRBV15 - CATSRQIKKLRYEQYF TGTGCCACCAGCAGACAGATCAAAAAACTTCGCTACGAGCAGTACTTC
TRBJ1-1 - TRBV7-3 - CASSLIGGGTEAFF TGTGCCAGCAGCTTAATTGGGGGCGGCACTGAAGCTTTCTTT
TRBJ2-5 - TRBV3-1/TRBV3-2 - CASSQEGANKPQYF TGTGCCAGCAGCCAAGAAGGAGCGAACAAACCCCAGTACTTC
TRBJ1-4 - TRBV5-4 - CASRTDLNEKLFF TGTGCCAGCAGGACGGACCTTAATGAAAAACTGTTTTTT
TRBJ2-3 - TRBV4-1 once CASSQDPGPQNTDTQYF TGCGCCAGCAGCCAAGATCCAGGACCGCAGAACACAGATACGCAGTATTTT
TRBJ1-5 - TRBV10-3 - CAISDRGNQPQHF TGTGCCATCAGTGACAGGGGCAATCAGCCCCAGCATTTT
TRBJ2-3 - TRBV9 - CASSVADGYSTDTQYF TGTGCCAGCAGCGTAGCCGACGGTTATAGCACAGATACGCAGTATTTT